The source of this T cell receptor (beta chain) is a study of blood T cell repertoires in COVID-19. Trimming at V came to 6 bases and at J to 3 bases, leaving 8 bases not matched to a gene. This CDR3 has 15 amino acids. Everyone who took part was 18 to 89 years old, and they came from fewer than 25 US areas. Assignment of participants to cohorts was predicated upon participant-reported clinical history. Generated by immunoSEQ multiplex PCR, the TCRdb table keeps only in-frame clones and is missing some. The top ten clones hold roughly 4% of a sample with about 250,000 clones, roughly 91% of them seen once.

Specimen: PBMCs or T cells enriched from blood (not recorded which). The chain employs TRBV23-1 and TRBJ1-1; 9 bases map to TRBD1. TRBV23-1 is an ORF, with its function uncertain. This receptor was taken from a woman in her 30s with acute COVID-19. CDR3 amino acids: CASSHATGGDTEAFF. CDR3 nucleotide sequence: TGCGCCAGCAGCCACGCGACAGGGGGTGACACTGAAGCTTTCTTT.